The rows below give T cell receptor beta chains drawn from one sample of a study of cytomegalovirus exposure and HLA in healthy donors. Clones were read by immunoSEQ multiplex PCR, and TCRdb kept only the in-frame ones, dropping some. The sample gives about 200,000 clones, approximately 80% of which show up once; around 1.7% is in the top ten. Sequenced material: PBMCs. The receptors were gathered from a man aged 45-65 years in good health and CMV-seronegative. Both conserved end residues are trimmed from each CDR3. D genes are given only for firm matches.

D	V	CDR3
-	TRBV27	ASSRQLNQPQH
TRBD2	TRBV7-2	ASSASSGRFLHEQF
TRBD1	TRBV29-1	SVGDSSGANVLT
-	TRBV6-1	ASSGQGGDTQY
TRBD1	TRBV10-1	ASSGTGITEAF
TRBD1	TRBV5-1	ASRAGTEIPYEQY
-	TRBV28	ATSVSTDTQY
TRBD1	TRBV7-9	ASRYDRADEQH
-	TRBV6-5	ATAEAGLYNEQF
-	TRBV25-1	ASSSQVAGANVLT
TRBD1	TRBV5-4	ASSQDRENWRAF
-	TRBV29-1	SVEGGSGRVETQY
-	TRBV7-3	ASSLTGANTEAF
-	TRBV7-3	ASSLGQGHTEAF
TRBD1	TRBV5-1	ASSWETGRPNYGYT
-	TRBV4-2	ASSPKNRGGNTEAF
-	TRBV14	ASSLGSDTDTQY
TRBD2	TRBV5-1	ASSLVGTSGHNEQF
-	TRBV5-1	ASSAGFIQETQY
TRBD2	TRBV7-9	ASSPGLAGGYEQY
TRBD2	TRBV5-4	ASSLVAGAYNEQF
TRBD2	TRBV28	ASSSPATSGRAVGETQY
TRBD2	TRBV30	AWTLGLASGITEQF
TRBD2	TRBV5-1	ASSPGTSSEQY
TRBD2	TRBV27	ASKSVAGGYNEQF
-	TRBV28	ASREGISYEQY
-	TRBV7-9	ASSLASREQY
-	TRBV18	ASSPETVNQPQH
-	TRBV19	ASSILQGNQPQH
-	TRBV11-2	ASSLTPGGVQETQY
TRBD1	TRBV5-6	ASSLDQGATEAF
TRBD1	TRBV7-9	ASSTVRDRTYNEQF
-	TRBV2	ASRANAPESFEQF
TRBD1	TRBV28	ASSSTGTGAYEQY
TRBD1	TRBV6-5	ASSYDRDYGELF
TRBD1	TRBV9	ASSATGGGQPQH
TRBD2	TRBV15	ATSRARGLSGSDTQY
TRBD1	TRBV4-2	ASSQEGGQGRREQY
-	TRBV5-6	ASSLDRARSTGELF
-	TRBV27	ASSLAGRHEQY
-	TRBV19	ASSISYTTNEKLF
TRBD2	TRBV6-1	ASRTSGSTDTQY
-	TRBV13	ASSPRTDLDKPQETQY
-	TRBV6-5	ASSYPSAGNTEAF
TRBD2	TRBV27	ASSAPTSGSYHEQF
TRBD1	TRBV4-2	ASMQQGAGGTEAF
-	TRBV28	ASGAQGTTGELF
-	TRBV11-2	ASTPVESYNEQF
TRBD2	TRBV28	ASTSGSWNEQF